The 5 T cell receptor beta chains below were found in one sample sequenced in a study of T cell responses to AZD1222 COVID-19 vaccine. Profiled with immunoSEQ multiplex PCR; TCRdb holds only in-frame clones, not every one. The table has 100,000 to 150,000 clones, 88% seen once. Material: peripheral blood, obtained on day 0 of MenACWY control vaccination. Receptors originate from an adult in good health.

As DNA, the CDR3 is TGTGCCAGCTCACCTAACAGGGGCTCCTACAATGAGCAGTTCTTC. Protein product: CASSPNRGSYNEQFF. V gene TRBV18 combines with J gene TRBJ2-1; TRBD1 matches at 7 bases. Trimming cost V 3 bases and J 0 bases; bases outside gene matches: 2. The germline gives CDR1 KGHSH, CDR2 LQKENI. This CDR3 is built from 15 residues.

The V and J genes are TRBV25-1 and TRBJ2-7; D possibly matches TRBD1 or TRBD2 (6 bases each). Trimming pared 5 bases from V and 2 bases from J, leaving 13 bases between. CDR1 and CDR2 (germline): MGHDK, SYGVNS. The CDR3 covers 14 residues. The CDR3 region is CASSLRDTAYEQYF. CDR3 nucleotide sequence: TGTGCCAGCAGTCTGCGGGACACCGCCTACGAGCAGTACTTC.

The CDR3 is CASSPDRATGGYTF. In DNA form, the CDR3 reads TGCGCCAGCAGCCCGGACAGGGCAACGGGCGGCTACACCTTC. This sequence joins TRBV5-1 and TRBJ1-2; 8 nucleotides align to TRBD1. Germline V CDR1 and CDR2: SGHRS, YFSETQ. V dropped 4 bases and J dropped 8; count of bases not matched to a gene: 10. There are 14 residues in the CDR3.

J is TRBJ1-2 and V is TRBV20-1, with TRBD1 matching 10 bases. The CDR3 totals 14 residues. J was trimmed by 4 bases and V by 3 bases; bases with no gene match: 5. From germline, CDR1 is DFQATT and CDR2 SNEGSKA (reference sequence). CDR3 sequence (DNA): TGCAGTGCTAGTACCGGGACAGGGGCCTATGGCTACACCTTC. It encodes CSASTGTGAYGYTF.

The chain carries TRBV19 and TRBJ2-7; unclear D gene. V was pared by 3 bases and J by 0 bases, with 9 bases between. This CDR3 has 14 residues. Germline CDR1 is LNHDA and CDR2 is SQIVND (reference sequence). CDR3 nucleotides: TGTGCCAGTAGTATTGGTCAGGTCTCCTACGAGCAGTACTTC. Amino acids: CASSIGQVSYEQYF.